The TCR beta chain described here comes from a study of cytomegalovirus exposure and HLA in healthy donors. General study results and limits: Accurate HLA-A and HLA-B prediction from TCR beta sequences was reported for most subjects. Presence/absence analysis assumed near-uniform sequencing depth across donors. Several of the most significant clusters appeared, in a later analysis, to be linked to common viral pathogens.

This clone was seen more than once but under ten times. Its antigen remains unidentified. This CDR3 contains 14 residues. Germline trimming cut 4 bases from V and 5 bases from J; bases unmatched to any gene: 7. Germline V gene sequence: CDR1 MNHNS, CDR2 SASEGT. 60 Vbeta and 13 Jbeta primers were used in PCR. Profiled with immunoSEQ multiplex PCR; TCRdb holds only in-frame clones, not every one. The sample lists about 160,000 clones, roughly 87% seen once, with about 0.9% in the top ten. The clonotype was recovered from a woman aged 30 to 39 in good health and CMV-seronegative. The chain recombines TRBV6-1 with TRBJ2-7, with 8 bases aligning to TRBD1. The sequenced sample consisted of PBMCs. The CDR3 nucleotides are TGTGCCAGCAGTGCCTGGACAGGGCAGAACGAGCAGTACTTC. Translating it yields CASSAWTGQNEQYF.